Listed below are T cell receptor beta chains from one sample, sequenced in a study of T cell responses to AZD1222 COVID-19 vaccine. Sequencing used immunoSEQ multiplex PCR; TCRdb keeps in-frame clones, though not all of them. The data show over 130,000 clones, with 88% seen just once and more than 3% held by the top ten. This sample comprised peripheral blood, obtained 28 days after the second AZD1222 dose. These receptor sequences come from an adult who received the AZD1222 COVID-19 vaccine. The CDR3 runs from the conserved cysteine through the conserved F or W. Each record gives: V gene, J gene, D gene, clone size, CDR3 protein, CDR3 DNA. The D gene is left open where the match is weak. Clone size is shown for a subset of rows, as once, few, many or a class of expanded clone.

v_call: TRBV2
j_call: TRBJ2-5
d_call: NA
clone_size: NA
cdr3_aa: CASSDGGETQYF
cdr3_nt: TGTGCCAGCAGTGATGGGGGGGAGACCCAGTACTTC

v_call: TRBV10-2
j_call: TRBJ1-3
d_call: NA
clone_size: NA
cdr3_aa: CASSPGTSGNTIYF
cdr3_nt: TGCGCCAGCAGTCCAGGGACGTCTGGAAACACCATATATTTT

v_call: TRBV13
j_call: TRBJ2-7
d_call: NA
clone_size: NA
cdr3_aa: CASSSFSEGENEQYF
cdr3_nt: TGTGCCAGCAGCTCCTTCAGCGAGGGCGAGAACGAGCAGTACTTC

v_call: TRBV19
j_call: TRBJ1-4
d_call: NA
clone_size: NA
cdr3_aa: CASFGSSGRKNEKLFF
cdr3_nt: TGTGCCAGTTTCGGGTCCTCAGGACGCAAAAATGAAAAACTGTTTTTT

v_call: TRBV5-1
j_call: TRBJ1-5
d_call: TRBD1
clone_size: NA
cdr3_aa: CASSERTGVNQPQHF
cdr3_nt: TGCGCCAGCAGCGAACGGACAGGGGTCAATCAGCCCCAGCATTTT

v_call: TRBV2
j_call: TRBJ1-2
d_call: NA
clone_size: NA
cdr3_aa: CASSPRWTDYGYTF
cdr3_nt: TGTGCCAGCAGCCCCCGATGGACGGACTATGGCTACACCTTC

v_call: TRBV13
j_call: TRBJ2-7
d_call: TRBD2
clone_size: few
cdr3_aa: CASSSWLAGVGYEQYF
cdr3_nt: TGTGCCAGCAGCTCCTGGCTAGCGGGAGTCGGATACGAGCAGTACTTC

v_call: TRBV4-3
j_call: TRBJ2-7
d_call: TRBD1
clone_size: few
cdr3_aa: CASSHRQGADYEQYF
cdr3_nt: TGCGCCAGCAGCCACCGACAGGGGGCGGATTACGAGCAGTACTTC

v_call: TRBV11-2
j_call: TRBJ2-5
d_call: NA
clone_size: NA
cdr3_aa: CASSSLGGGETQYF
cdr3_nt: TGTGCCAGCAGCTCTCTGGGCGGCGGGGAGACCCAGTACTTC

v_call: TRBV29-1
j_call: TRBJ2-2
d_call: NA
clone_size: NA
cdr3_aa: CSVGRETGELFF
cdr3_nt: TGCAGCGTCGGGAGAGAGACCGGGGAGCTGTTTTTT

v_call: TRBV2
j_call: TRBJ2-1
d_call: NA
clone_size: NA
cdr3_aa: CASLLGSYNEQFF
cdr3_nt: TGTGCCAGCTTACTAGGTTCTTACAATGAGCAGTTCTTC

v_call: TRBV4-1
j_call: TRBJ1-4
d_call: TRBD1
clone_size: NA
cdr3_aa: CASSQVGQGVEKLFF
cdr3_nt: TGCGCCAGCAGCCAAGTCGGACAGGGGGTGGAAAAACTGTTTTTT

v_call: TRBV9
j_call: TRBJ2-1
d_call: TRBD2
clone_size: NA
cdr3_aa: CASSVAGLAVGEQFF
cdr3_nt: TGTGCCAGCAGCGTAGCGGGACTAGCGGTGGGTGAGCAGTTCTTC

v_call: TRBV20-1
j_call: TRBJ1-5
d_call: NA
clone_size: NA
cdr3_aa: CSASVGQPQHF
cdr3_nt: TGCAGTGCTAGTGTGGGTCAGCCCCAGCATTTT

v_call: TRBV18
j_call: TRBJ1-5
d_call: NA
clone_size: NA
cdr3_aa: CASSAQAAGVGLGYSNQPQHF
cdr3_nt: TGTGCCAGCTCGGCTCAGGCGGCAGGGGTAGGTCTCGGATATAGCAATCAGCCCCAGCATTTT

v_call: TRBV11-2
j_call: TRBJ1-4
d_call: TRBD1
clone_size: NA
cdr3_aa: CASSQSRDREGEKLFF
cdr3_nt: TGTGCCAGCAGCCAAAGCCGCGACAGGGAAGGAGAAAAACTGTTTTTT

v_call: TRBV28
j_call: TRBJ2-7
d_call: NA
clone_size: NA
cdr3_aa: CASTRGDYEQYF
cdr3_nt: TGTGCCAGCACCAGGGGGGATTACGAGCAGTACTTC

v_call: TRBV28
j_call: TRBJ1-4
d_call: NA
clone_size: NA
cdr3_aa: CASGTVATNEKLFF
cdr3_nt: TGTGCCAGTGGGACGGTTGCAACTAATGAAAAACTGTTTTTT

v_call: TRBV3-1/TRBV3-2
j_call: TRBJ2-5
d_call: NA
clone_size: NA
cdr3_aa: CASSLRTTQETQYF
cdr3_nt: TGTGCCAGCAGCCTCCGGACTACCCAAGAGACCCAGTACTTC

v_call: TRBV4-2
j_call: TRBJ2-2
d_call: TRBD2
clone_size: NA
cdr3_aa: CATQGGFGELFF
cdr3_nt: TGTGCCACCCAGGGAGGGTTCGGGGAGCTGTTTTTT

v_call: TRBV7-9
j_call: TRBJ2-1
d_call: NA
clone_size: once
cdr3_aa: CASSSPLTGNEQFF
cdr3_nt: TGTGCCAGCAGCAGCCCCCTCACAGGGAATGAGCAGTTCTTC

v_call: TRBV27
j_call: TRBJ2-1
d_call: NA
clone_size: NA
cdr3_aa: CASNSLGGGWNNEQFF
cdr3_nt: TGTGCCAGCAACTCCCTGGGAGGAGGGTGGAACAATGAGCAGTTCTTC

v_call: TRBV28
j_call: TRBJ2-7
d_call: NA
clone_size: NA
cdr3_aa: CASGTPNVHEQYF
cdr3_nt: TGTGCCAGCGGAACTCCCAACGTCCACGAGCAGTACTTC

v_call: TRBV18
j_call: TRBJ1-1
d_call: TRBD1
clone_size: NA
cdr3_aa: CASSPQYIGTGGSLTEAFF
cdr3_nt: TGTGCCAGCTCACCACAATATATCGGGACAGGGGGCTCCCTCACTGAAGCTTTCTTT

v_call: TRBV6-5
j_call: TRBJ2-1
d_call: NA
clone_size: NA
cdr3_aa: CASNVQTDLYNEQFF
cdr3_nt: TGTGCCAGCAACGTACAGACGGACCTTTACAATGAGCAGTTCTTC

v_call: TRBV30
j_call: TRBJ2-7
d_call: NA
clone_size: NA
cdr3_aa: CAWTPAVPSYEQYF
cdr3_nt: TGTGCCTGGACGCCGGCAGTACCTTCCTACGAGCAGTACTTC

v_call: TRBV9
j_call: TRBJ2-3
d_call: NA
clone_size: NA
cdr3_aa: CASSRDSTATYF
cdr3_nt: TGTGCCAGCAGCCGGGACTCCACGGCCACGTATTTT

v_call: TRBV7-2
j_call: TRBJ2-4
d_call: NA
clone_size: once
cdr3_aa: CASSLAPSAQNIQYF
cdr3_nt: TGTGCCAGCAGCTTAGCTCCCTCGGCCCAAAACATTCAGTACTTC

v_call: TRBV7-9
j_call: TRBJ1-1
d_call: NA
clone_size: once
cdr3_aa: CASSLAGSNKAFF
cdr3_nt: TGTGCCAGCAGCTTAGCGGGGAGCAATAAAGCTTTCTTT

v_call: TRBV7-9
j_call: TRBJ1-3
d_call: NA
clone_size: NA
cdr3_aa: CASRSSGNTIYF
cdr3_nt: TGTGCCAGCAGGAGCTCTGGAAACACCATATATTTT

v_call: TRBV6-2/TRBV6-3
j_call: TRBJ1-5
d_call: NA
clone_size: NA
cdr3_aa: CASSYPGEIQPQHF
cdr3_nt: TGTGCCAGCAGTTACCCCGGGGAAATTCAGCCCCAGCATTTT

v_call: TRBV7-2
j_call: TRBJ2-5
d_call: TRBD2
clone_size: NA
cdr3_aa: CASSLLPSGGAETQYF
cdr3_nt: TGTGCCAGCAGCTTACTGCCTAGCGGGGGGGCAGAGACCCAGTACTTC

v_call: TRBV6-2/TRBV6-3
j_call: TRBJ2-1
d_call: TRBD1
clone_size: NA
cdr3_aa: CASSYRGPGQGYNEQFF
cdr3_nt: TGTGCCAGCAGTTACCGCGGCCCGGGACAGGGTTACAATGAGCAGTTCTTC

v_call: TRBV19
j_call: TRBJ2-2
d_call: TRBD1
clone_size: NA
cdr3_aa: CASNTQPTGIWAELFF
cdr3_nt: TGTGCCAGTAATACCCAACCGACAGGGATTTGGGCGGAGCTGTTTTTT

v_call: TRBV4-3
j_call: TRBJ2-7
d_call: NA
clone_size: NA
cdr3_aa: CASSQAQTYEQYF
cdr3_nt: TGCGCCAGCAGCCAAGCCCAGACCTACGAGCAGTACTTC

v_call: TRBV14
j_call: TRBJ2-1
d_call: NA
clone_size: NA
cdr3_aa: CASSRGLVGYNEQFF
cdr3_nt: TGTGCCAGCAGCCGGGGATTGGTGGGCTACAATGAGCAGTTCTTC

v_call: TRBV7-7
j_call: TRBJ2-3
d_call: NA
clone_size: NA
cdr3_aa: CASSPLQGSTDTQYF
cdr3_nt: TGTGCTAGCAGCCCCCTCCAGGGTAGCACAGATACGCAGTATTTT

v_call: TRBV6-5
j_call: TRBJ2-5
d_call: TRBD1
clone_size: NA
cdr3_aa: CASSYWDSQETQYF
cdr3_nt: TGTGCCAGCAGTTACTGGGACAGCCAAGAGACCCAGTACTTC

v_call: TRBV9
j_call: TRBJ1-4
d_call: NA
clone_size: NA
cdr3_aa: CASSASGATNEKLFF
cdr3_nt: TGTGCCAGCAGCGCCTCGGGGGCAACTAATGAAAAACTGTTTTTT

v_call: TRBV29-1
j_call: TRBJ1-5
d_call: NA
clone_size: NA
cdr3_aa: CSVVEAVNQPQHF
cdr3_nt: TGCAGCGTTGTGGAGGCGGTGAATCAGCCCCAGCATTTT

v_call: TRBV30
j_call: TRBJ1-1
d_call: TRBD1
clone_size: NA
cdr3_aa: CAWTPRKGNRDRNFNTEAFF
cdr3_nt: TGTGCCTGGACCCCGAGGAAGGGAAACCGGGACAGAAATTTTAACACTGAAGCTTTCTTT

v_call: TRBV28
j_call: TRBJ2-1
d_call: NA
clone_size: NA
cdr3_aa: CASSLAGEGYNEQFF
cdr3_nt: TGTGCCAGCAGTTTAGCAGGGGAGGGGTACAATGAGCAGTTCTTC

v_call: TRBV5-1
j_call: TRBJ2-5
d_call: NA
clone_size: NA
cdr3_aa: CASSSSVSARGETQYF
cdr3_nt: TGCGCCAGCAGCTCCTCGGTGAGCGCCCGGGGGGAGACCCAGTACTTC

v_call: TRBV30
j_call: TRBJ2-7
d_call: NA
clone_size: NA
cdr3_aa: CAWSIASGYYEQYF
cdr3_nt: TGTGCCTGGTCGATTGCATCGGGATACTACGAGCAGTACTTC

v_call: TRBV7-2
j_call: TRBJ1-1
d_call: NA
clone_size: NA
cdr3_aa: CASSWVEGTEAFF
cdr3_nt: TGTGCCAGCAGCTGGGTTGAGGGCACTGAAGCTTTCTTT

v_call: TRBV28
j_call: TRBJ1-1
d_call: NA
clone_size: NA
cdr3_aa: CASSLWDRGAFF
cdr3_nt: TGTGCCAGCAGTTTATGGGACAGAGGGGCTTTCTTT

v_call: TRBV28
j_call: TRBJ2-1
d_call: TRBD2
clone_size: NA
cdr3_aa: CASSLTGGYNEQFF
cdr3_nt: TGTGCCAGCAGTTTAACGGGGGGGTACAATGAGCAGTTCTTC

v_call: TRBV4-3
j_call: TRBJ1-4
d_call: NA
clone_size: NA
cdr3_aa: CASSQDLGRDQNEKLFF
cdr3_nt: TGCGCCAGCAGCCAAGATCTCGGTAGGGATCAAAATGAAAAACTGTTTTTT

v_call: TRBV20-1
j_call: TRBJ2-5
d_call: TRBD1
clone_size: NA
cdr3_aa: CSASSGDRAAQTQYF
cdr3_nt: TGCAGTGCTAGTTCGGGTGACAGGGCGGCGCAGACCCAGTACTTC